This record looks at one TCR beta chain sequence and its context. The antigen is unknown. The PCR employed 60 Vbeta primers together with 13 Jbeta primers. Per the study methods: Later work found around 85 million unique TCR beta chains, with around 10 million shared. Sequencing was performed with immunoSEQ multiplex PCR; in TCRdb, only in-frame clones are kept and a portion is missing. V and J calls and clone size are given by that table; D and trimming were obtained from the DNA. Of approximately 120,000 clones in the sample, about 10% were seen once. CDR1 is SGHRS, CDR2 YFSETQ, per germline. The V gene lost 3 bases and the J gene lost 3 bases, with 15 bases spanning the gap. This CDR3 region has 15 residues. This sample is part of a study of cytomegalovirus exposure and HLA in healthy donors. Points from the study as a whole: Later on, a genetic analysis was performed. It linked a missense variant in DCLRE1C with V- and J-gene trimming of TCR beta. A previous analysis found most TCR beta V segments productive roughly 87% or roughly 30% of the time.

The chain employs TRBV5-1 and TRBJ1-1; D is possibly TRBD1 (5 bases). This sequence was found in a woman aged 18-29 years in good health and CMV-seropositive. Input material: PBMCs. The CDR3 sequence: CASSSGGTQDTEAFF. Here the CDR3 DNA reads TGCGCCAGCAGCTCGGGCGGGACCCAAGACACTGAAGCTTTCTTT. Full variable domain (remainder filled in from reference TRBV5-1 and TRBJ1-1): KAGVTQTPRYLIKTRGQQVTLSCSPISGHRSVSWYQQTPGQGLQFLFEYFSETQRNKGNFPGRFSGRQFSNSRSEMNVSTLELGDSALYLCASSSGGTQDTEAFFGQGTRLTVV.